The 11 T cell receptor beta chains in this list originate from one sample, sequenced in a study of Tregs in tolerant kidney transplant recipients. Sequencing was performed with immunoSEQ multiplex PCR; in TCRdb, only in-frame clones are kept and a portion is missing. The table lists 90,000 to 120,000 clones, 90% of them singletons. Here the sequenced sample was CD4+ T cells from blood, taken before the transplant. These receptors came from a human donor who received a combined kidney and bone marrow transplant.

The chain recombines TRBV7-2 with TRBJ1-2; 7 bases are shared with TRBD1. There are 14 residues in the CDR3. V lost 5 bases, J lost 4 bases, and 7 bases stayed unmatched. In germline, CDR1 is SGHTA, CDR2 FQGNSA. The chain's CDR3 is CASSQSTGLYGYTF. The CDR3 DNA follows: TGTGCCAGCAGCCAATCGACAGGGCTCTATGGCTACACCTTC.

The sample holds one count of this clone. This rearrangement joins TRBV28 to TRBJ2-4, with D possibly being TRBD1 (5 bases). Germline V gene data show CDR1 as MDHEN and CDR2 as SYDVKM. V was pared by 5 bases and J by 2 bases, with 7 bases between. The CDR3 is 13 amino acids. In DNA form, the CDR3 reads TGTGCCAGCAGTCAGGGTACCAAAAACATTCAGTACTTC. Residues: CASSQGTKNIQYF.

The chain is built from TRBV19 and TRBJ2-3; 8 positions agree with TRBD2. CDR3 size: 16 residues. Germline V gene data show CDR1 as LNHDA and CDR2 as SQIVND (reference sequence). V gave up 7 bases and J gave up 1 base; unmatched junction bases: 10. The CDR3 region is CASNFGGAFGTDTQYF. The CDR3 DNA follows: TGTGCCAGTAATTTCGGGGGGGCCTTTGGCACAGATACGCAGTATTTT.

The DNA of the CDR3 is TGTGCCAGCAGTGGAGGAGGAAGGGACGAGCAGTACTTC. It yields the protein CASSGGGRDEQYF. This chain uses TRBV25-1 with TRBJ2-7; D is perhaps TRBD2 (5 bases). This CDR3 spans 13 amino acids. CDR1 and CDR2 from the germline V gene are MGHDK and SYGVNS. The V gene lost 4 bases and the J gene lost 5 bases, with 12 bases spanning the gap.

The chain is built from TRBV5-1 and TRBJ1-4, with a tentative D call TRBD1 (5 bases). CDR1 SGHRS and CDR2 YFSETQ come from the germline V gene. V lost 0 bases and J lost 8, with 8 bases in between. The CDR3 consists of 13 residues. CDR3 in amino acids: CASSLGGREKLFF. DNA for the CDR3: TGCGCCAGCAGCTTGGGGGGCAGGGAAAAACTGTTTTTT.

This clone appeared once. V and J are TRBV19 and TRBJ2-1; 13 bases are shared with TRBD2. Germline CDR1 LNHDA, CDR2 SQIVND (reference sequence). With V trimmed by 3 bases and J by 6 bases, 11 bases remained unmatched. The CDR3 length is 18 residues. CDR3 sequence (DNA): TGTGCCAGTAGTATTGGGCTACTAGCGGGGGGGCCGCGCAATGAGCAGTTCTTC. It encodes CASSIGLLAGGPRNEQFF.

The genes are TRBV10-2 and TRBJ1-2; TRBD1 might be the D (5 bases). The V gene's germline CDR1 is WSHSY and CDR2 SAAADI. The germline V and J ends were trimmed by 0 bases and 7 bases, with 15 bases remaining between them. The length of the CDR3 is 15 residues. The CDR3 bases are TGCGCCAGCAGTGAGTCGGGGCAGGGCCGAGCTGGCTACACCTTC. The encoded protein is CASSESGQGRAGYTF.

The chain combines TRBV29-1 with TRBJ1-5; a possible D gene is TRBD1 (6 bases). The V gene's germline CDR1 is SQVTM and CDR2 ANQGSEA. This CDR3 comprises 13 residues. Trimming left V 6 bases short and J 5 bases short, with 14 bases between. This chain's CDR3 is CSVLQGWDQPQHF. For the CDR3, the DNA is TGCAGCGTATTACAGGGCTGGGATCAGCCCCAGCATTTT.

The V and J genes are TRBV14 and TRBJ2-7; D is possibly TRBD1 (5 bases). Germline assignment: CDR1 SGHDN and CDR2 FVKESK. Trimming took 3 bases from V and 0 from J, leaving 12 bases between them. The CDR3 has 15 amino acids. The CDR3 region is CASSQLQGSSYEQYF. For the CDR3, the DNA is TGTGCCAGCAGCCAGCTCCAGGGAAGCTCCTACGAGCAGTACTTC. Drawing the rest from reference TRBV14 and TRBJ2-7, the complete variable domain is EAGVTQFPSHSVIEKGQTVTLRCDPISGHDNLYWYRRVMGKEIKFLLHFVKESKQDESGMPNNRFLAERTGGTYSTLKVQPAELEDSGVYFCASSQLQGSSYEQYFGPGTRLTVT.

This rearrangement joins TRBV9 to TRBJ1-2, with D possibly TRBD1 on 6 matching bases. Trimming cost V 0 bases and J 6 bases, with 15 bases left between them. CDR1 SGDLS and CDR2 YYNGEE come from the germline V gene. The length of the CDR3 is 15 residues. In DNA, the CDR3 is TGTGCCAGCAGCGTAGATAGGACAGTCGTACATGGCTACACCTTC. Encoded protein: CASSVDRTVVHGYTF.

This sequence joins TRBV28 and TRBJ1-6, with D hard to call. V lost 8 bases to trimming and J lost 2 bases, with 16 bases between them. Germline-derived CDR1 and CDR2 are MDHEN and SYDVKM. The CDR3 spans 16 residues. CDR3 bases: TGTGCCAGCCGGAGCGAACGGATTACCTATAATTCACCCCTCCACTTT. The encoded protein is CASRSERITYNSPLHF.